One T cell receptor beta chain is described in this entry. Antigen specificity is unknown. The sample belongs to a study of shared clonotypes between healthy human individuals. The study, taken as a whole, reports: Clonotype sharing among donors was expected to depend on sequencing depth. When naive CD4 clonotypes were compared across a few donors, around 5% were shared.

Trimming cost V 3 bases and J 5 bases; bases outside gene matches: 5. From germline, CDR1 is GTSNPN and CDR2 SVGIG (reference sequence). The CDR3 runs to 13 residues. Template for every sorted-subset replicate PCR totaled about 200 ng DNA, roughly 30,000 T cell genomes. Generated by immunoSEQ multiplex PCR, the TCRdb table keeps only in-frame clones and is missing some. The data show fewer than 150,000 clones, about two thirds seen once. This rearrangement joins TRBV30 to TRBJ2-7; TRBD2 matches at 9 bases. The sequence came from a woman in her 30s in good health. The source material was memory CD8+ T cells sorted from blood. Specified subset: CD45RO+ cells pooled with CCR7-negative TemRA cells. This CDR3 is CAWSLAGAHEQYF. The CDR3 nucleotides read TGTGCCTGGAGCTTAGCGGGAGCCCACGAGCAGTACTTC.